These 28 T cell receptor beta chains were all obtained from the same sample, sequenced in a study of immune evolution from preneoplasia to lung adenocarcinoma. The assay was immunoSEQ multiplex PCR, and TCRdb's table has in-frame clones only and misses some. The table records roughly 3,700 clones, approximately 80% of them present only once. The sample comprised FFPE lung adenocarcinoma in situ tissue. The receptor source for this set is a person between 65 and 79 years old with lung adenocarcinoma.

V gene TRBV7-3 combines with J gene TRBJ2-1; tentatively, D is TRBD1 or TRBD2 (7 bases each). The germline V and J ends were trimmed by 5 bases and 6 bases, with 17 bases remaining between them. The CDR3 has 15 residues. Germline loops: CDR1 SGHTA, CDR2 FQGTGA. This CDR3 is CASSTAGGGLNEQFF. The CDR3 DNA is TGTGCCAGCAGCACCGCAGGGGGAGGGCTCAATGAGCAGTTCTTC. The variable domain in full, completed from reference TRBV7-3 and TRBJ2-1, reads GAGVSQTPSNKVTEKGKYVELRCDPISGHTALYWYRQSLGQGPEFLIYFQGTGAADDSGLPNDRFFAVRPEGSVSTLKIQRTERGDSAVYLCASSTAGGGLNEQFFGPGTRLTVL.

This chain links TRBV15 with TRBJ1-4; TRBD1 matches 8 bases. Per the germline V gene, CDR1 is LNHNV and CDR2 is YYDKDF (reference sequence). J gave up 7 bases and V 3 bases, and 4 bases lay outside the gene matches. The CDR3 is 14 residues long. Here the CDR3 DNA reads TGTGCCACCAGCAGGGGACAGGAGGCTGAAAAACTGTTTTTT. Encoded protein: CATSRGQEAEKLFF.

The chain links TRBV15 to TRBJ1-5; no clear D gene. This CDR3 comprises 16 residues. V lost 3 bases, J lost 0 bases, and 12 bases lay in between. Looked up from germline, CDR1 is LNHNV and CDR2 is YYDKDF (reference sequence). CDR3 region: CATSSTETDSNQPQHF. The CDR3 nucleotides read TGTGCCACCAGCAGCACAGAAACCGATAGCAATCAGCCCCAGCATTTT. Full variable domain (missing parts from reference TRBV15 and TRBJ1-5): DAMVIQNPRYQVTQFGKPVTLSCSQTLNHNVMYWYQQKSSQAPKLLFHYYDKDFNNEADTPDNFQSRRPNTSFCFLDIRSPGLGDTAMYLCATSSTETDSNQPQHFGDGTRLSIL.

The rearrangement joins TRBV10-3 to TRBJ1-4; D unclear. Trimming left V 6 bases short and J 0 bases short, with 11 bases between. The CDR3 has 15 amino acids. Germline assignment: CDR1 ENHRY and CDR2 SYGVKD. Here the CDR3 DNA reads TGTGCCATCAGCCAGGAGCGATCAACTAATGAAAAACTGTTTTTT. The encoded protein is CAISQERSTNEKLFF.

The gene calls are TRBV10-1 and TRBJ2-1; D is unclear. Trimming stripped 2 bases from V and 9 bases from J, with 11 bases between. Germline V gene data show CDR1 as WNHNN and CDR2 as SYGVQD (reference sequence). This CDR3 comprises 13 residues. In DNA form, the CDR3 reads TGCGCCAGCAGTGAGAACCAGGTGCCTGAGCAGTTCTTC. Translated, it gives CASSENQVPEQFF.

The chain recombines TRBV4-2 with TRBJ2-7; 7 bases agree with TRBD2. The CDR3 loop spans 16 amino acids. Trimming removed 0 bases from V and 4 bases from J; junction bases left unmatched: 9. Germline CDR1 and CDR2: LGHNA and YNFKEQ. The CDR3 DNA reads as TGTGCCAGCAGCCAAGATTGGGGCGGGAGCGCTTACGAGCAGTACTTC. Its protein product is CASSQDWGGSAYEQYF.

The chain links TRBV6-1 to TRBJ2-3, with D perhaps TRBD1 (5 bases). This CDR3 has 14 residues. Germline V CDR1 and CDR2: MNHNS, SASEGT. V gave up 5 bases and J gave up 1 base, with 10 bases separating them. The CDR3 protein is CASSPLGGTDTQYF. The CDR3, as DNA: TGTGCCAGCAGTCCCCTAGGGGGCACAGATACGCAGTATTTT.

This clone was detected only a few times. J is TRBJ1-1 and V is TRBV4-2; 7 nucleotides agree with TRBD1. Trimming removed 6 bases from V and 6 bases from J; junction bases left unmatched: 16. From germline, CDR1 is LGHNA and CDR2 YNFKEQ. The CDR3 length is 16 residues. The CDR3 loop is CASSREQQGNHPEAFF. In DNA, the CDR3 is TGTGCCAGCAGTCGCGAGCAACAGGGGAATCATCCTGAAGCTTTCTTT.

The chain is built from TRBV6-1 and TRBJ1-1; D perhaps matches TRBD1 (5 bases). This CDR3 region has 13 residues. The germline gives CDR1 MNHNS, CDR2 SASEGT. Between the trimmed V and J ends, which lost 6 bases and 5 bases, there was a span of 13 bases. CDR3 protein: CASSRGGGTEAFF. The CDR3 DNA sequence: TGTGCCAGCAGCCGGGGGGGTGGAACTGAAGCTTTCTTT.

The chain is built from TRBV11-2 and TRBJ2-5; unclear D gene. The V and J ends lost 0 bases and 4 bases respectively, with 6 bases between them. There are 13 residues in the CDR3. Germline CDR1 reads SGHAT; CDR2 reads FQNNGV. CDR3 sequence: CASSLDRLETQYF. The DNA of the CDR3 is TGTGCCAGCAGCTTAGATCGGCTAGAGACCCAGTACTTC.

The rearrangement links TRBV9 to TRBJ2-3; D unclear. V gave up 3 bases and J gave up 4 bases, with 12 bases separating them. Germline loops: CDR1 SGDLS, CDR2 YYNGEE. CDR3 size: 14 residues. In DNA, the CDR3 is TGTGCCAGCAGCGCCGGATCGGGTCCAGATACGCAGTATTTT. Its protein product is CASSAGSGPDTQYF.

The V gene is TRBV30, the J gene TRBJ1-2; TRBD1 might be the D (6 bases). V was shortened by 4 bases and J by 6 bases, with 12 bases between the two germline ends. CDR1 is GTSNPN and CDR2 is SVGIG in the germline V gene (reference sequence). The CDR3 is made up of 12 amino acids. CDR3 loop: CAWTGATDGYTF. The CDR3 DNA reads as TGTGCCTGGACAGGGGCAACAGATGGCTACACCTTC.

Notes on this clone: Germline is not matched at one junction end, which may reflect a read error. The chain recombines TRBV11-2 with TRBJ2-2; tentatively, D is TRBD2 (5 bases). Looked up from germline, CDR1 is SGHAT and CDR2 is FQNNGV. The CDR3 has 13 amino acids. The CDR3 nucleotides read TGTGCCAGCAGTTTAGCGAGCACCGGGGAGCTGTTTTTT. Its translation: CASSLASTGELFF. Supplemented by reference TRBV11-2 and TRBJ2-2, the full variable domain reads EAGVAQSPRYKIIEKRQSVAFWCNPISGHATLYWYQQILGQGPKLLIQFQNNGVVDDSQLPKDRFSAERLKGVDSTLKIQPAKLEDSAVYLCASSLASTGELFFGEGSRLTVL.

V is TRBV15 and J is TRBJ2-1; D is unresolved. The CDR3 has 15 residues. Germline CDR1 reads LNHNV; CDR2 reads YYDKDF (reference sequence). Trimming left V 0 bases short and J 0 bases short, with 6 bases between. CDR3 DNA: TGTGCCACCAGCAGAGAGAGGAGCTCCTACAATGAGCAGTTCTTC. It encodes CATSRERSSYNEQFF.

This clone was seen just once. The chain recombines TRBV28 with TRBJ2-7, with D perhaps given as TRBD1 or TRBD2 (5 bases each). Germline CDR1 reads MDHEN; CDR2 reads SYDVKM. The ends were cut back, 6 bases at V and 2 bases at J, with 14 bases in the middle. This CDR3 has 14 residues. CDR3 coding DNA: TGTGCCAGCAGGATTCGGGACGTCACCTACGAGCAGTACTTC. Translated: CASRIRDVTYEQYF.

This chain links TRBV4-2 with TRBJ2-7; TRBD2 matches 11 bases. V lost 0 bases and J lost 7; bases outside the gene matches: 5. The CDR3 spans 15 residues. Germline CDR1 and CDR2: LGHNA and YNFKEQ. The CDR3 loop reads CASSQDHPSGREQYF. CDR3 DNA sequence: TGTGCCAGCAGCCAAGACCATCCTAGCGGGAGGGAGCAGTACTTC.

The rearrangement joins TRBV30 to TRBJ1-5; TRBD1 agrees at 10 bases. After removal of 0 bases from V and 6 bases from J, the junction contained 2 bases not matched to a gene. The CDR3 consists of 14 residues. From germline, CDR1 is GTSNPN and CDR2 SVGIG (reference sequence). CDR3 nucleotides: TGTGCCTGGAGTGTAGGGACAGGGGTTCAGCCCCAGCATTTT. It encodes CAWSVGTGVQPQHF. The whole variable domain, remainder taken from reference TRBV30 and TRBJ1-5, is SQTIHQWPATLVQPVGSPLSLECTVEGTSNPNLYWYRQAAGRGLQLLFYSVGIGQISSEVPQNLSASRPQDRQFILSSKKLLLSDSGFYLCAWSVGTGVQPQHFGDGTRLSIL.

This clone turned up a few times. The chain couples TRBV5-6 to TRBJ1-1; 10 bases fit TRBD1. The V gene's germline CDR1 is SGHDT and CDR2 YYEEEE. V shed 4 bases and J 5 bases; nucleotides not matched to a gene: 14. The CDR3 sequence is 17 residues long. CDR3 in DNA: TGTGCCAGCAGCCGACCGAGAGTGACAGGGGGCGATACTGAAGCTTTCTTT. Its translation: CASSRPRVTGGDTEAFF. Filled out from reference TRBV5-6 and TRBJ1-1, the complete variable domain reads DAGVTQSPTHLIKTRGQQVTLRCSPKSGHDTVSWYQQALGQGPQFIFQYYEEEERQRGNFPDRFSGHQFPNYSSELNVNALLLGDSALYLCASSRPRVTGGDTEAFFGQGTRLTVV.

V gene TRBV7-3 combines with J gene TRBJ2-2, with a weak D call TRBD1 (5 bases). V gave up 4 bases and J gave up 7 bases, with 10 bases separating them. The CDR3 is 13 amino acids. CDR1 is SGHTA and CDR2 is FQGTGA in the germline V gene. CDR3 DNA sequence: TGTGCCAGCAGCTCGACAGTCAGCGGGGAGCTGTTTTTT. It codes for CASSSTVSGELFF.

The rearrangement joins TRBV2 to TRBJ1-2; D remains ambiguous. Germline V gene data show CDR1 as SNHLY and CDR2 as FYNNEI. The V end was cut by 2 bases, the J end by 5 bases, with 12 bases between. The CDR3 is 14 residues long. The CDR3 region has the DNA TGTGCCAGCAGTGAAAGTCAGAGCATTTATGGCTACACCTTC. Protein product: CASSESQSIYGYTF.

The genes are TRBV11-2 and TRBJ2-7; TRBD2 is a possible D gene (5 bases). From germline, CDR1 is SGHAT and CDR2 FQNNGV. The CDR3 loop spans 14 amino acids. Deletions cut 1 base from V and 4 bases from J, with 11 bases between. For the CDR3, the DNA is TGTGCCAGCAGCTTAGGGGTCAGCGGATACGAGCAGTACTTC. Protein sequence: CASSLGVSGYEQYF.

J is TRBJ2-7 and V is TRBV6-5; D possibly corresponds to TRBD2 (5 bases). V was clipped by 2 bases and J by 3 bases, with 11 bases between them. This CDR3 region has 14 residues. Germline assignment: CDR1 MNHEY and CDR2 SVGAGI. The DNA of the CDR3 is TGTGCCAGCAGTTACAGGCGTGGAGGCTACGAGCAGTACTTC. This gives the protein CASSYRRGGYEQYF.

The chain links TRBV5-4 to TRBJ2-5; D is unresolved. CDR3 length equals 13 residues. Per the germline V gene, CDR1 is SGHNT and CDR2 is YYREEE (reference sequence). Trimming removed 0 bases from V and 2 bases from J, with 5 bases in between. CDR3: CASSLGLQETQYF. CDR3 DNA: TGTGCCAGCAGCTTGGGACTGCAAGAGACCCAGTACTTC.

This CDR3 is CASSQQDRGNTIYF. CDR3 nucleotides: TGCGCCAGCAGCCAGCAAGACAGGGGGAACACCATATATTTT. This chain joins TRBV4-1 and TRBJ1-3; 9 nucleotides match TRBD1. Germline values: CDR1 MGHRA, CDR2 YSYEKL. The CDR3 runs 14 residues. The V gene end was trimmed by 3 bases and the J gene end by 7 bases; junction bases not matched to a gene: 4.

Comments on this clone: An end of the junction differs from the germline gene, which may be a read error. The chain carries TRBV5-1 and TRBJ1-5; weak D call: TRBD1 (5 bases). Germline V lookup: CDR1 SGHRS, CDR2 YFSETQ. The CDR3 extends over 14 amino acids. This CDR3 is CANSPGGGNQPQHF. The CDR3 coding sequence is TGCGCCAACAGCCCAGGCGGGGGGAATCAGCCCCAGCATTTT.

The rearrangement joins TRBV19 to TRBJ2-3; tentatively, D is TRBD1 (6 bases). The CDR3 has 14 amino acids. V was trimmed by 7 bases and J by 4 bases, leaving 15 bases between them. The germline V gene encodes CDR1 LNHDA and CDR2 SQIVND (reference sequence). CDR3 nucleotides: TGTGCCAGTACCCCAAGGGGGAGTGCAGATACGCAGTATTTT. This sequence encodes CASTPRGSADTQYF. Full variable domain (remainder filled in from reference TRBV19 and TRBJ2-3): DGGITQSPKYLFRKEGQNVTLSCEQNLNHDAMYWYRQDPGQGLRLIYYSQIVNDFQKGDIAEGYSVSREKKESFPLTVTSAQKNPTAFYLCASTPRGSADTQYFGPGTRLTVL.

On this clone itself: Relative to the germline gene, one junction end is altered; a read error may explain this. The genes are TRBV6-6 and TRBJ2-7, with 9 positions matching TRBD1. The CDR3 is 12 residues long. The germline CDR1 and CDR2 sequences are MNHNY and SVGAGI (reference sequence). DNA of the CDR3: TGTGCCAGCAGTTACTCGGGGGACAGGGCGAACTTC. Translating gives CASSYSGDRANF.

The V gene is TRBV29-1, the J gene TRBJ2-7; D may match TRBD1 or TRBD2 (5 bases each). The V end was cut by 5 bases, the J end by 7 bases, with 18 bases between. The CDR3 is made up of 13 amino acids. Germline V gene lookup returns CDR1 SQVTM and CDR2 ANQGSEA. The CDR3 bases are TGCAGCGTTTCCGGGACGGTTCCGGGGGAGCAGTACTTC. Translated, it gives CSVSGTVPGEQYF.